Presented here are 27 T cell receptor beta chains from one specimen sequenced in a study of blood T cell repertoires in COVID-19. TCRdb keeps only in-frame clones here, not all; method: immunoSEQ multiplex PCR. The sample records tens of thousands of clones, nearly 90% being singletons. Material: peripheral blood. Receptors were obtained from a woman in her fifties or sixties with active COVID-19.

This clone was counted once. The V and J genes are TRBV5-4 and TRBJ2-5, with 10 nucleotides matching TRBD2. Germline trimming cut 4 bases from V and 5 bases from J; bases unmatched to any gene: 14. The CDR3 is 17 amino acids. CDR1 and CDR2 from the germline V gene are SGHNT and YYREEE (reference sequence). In nucleotides, the CDR3 is TGTGCCAGCAGCCCCGGGGCGTCTAGCGGGAGTGAGGAGACCCAGTACTTC. The encoded protein is CASSPGASSGSEETQYF.

The gene calls are TRBV10-3 and TRBJ2-1; 9 bases fit TRBD1. Germline V gives CDR1 ENHRY, CDR2 SYGVKD. The V and J ends lost 4 bases and 7 bases, in that order; junction bases with no gene match: 5. The CDR3 extends over 14 amino acids. The CDR3 reads CAISGQGGINEQFF. CDR3 DNA: TGTGCCATCAGTGGACAGGGGGGCATTAATGAGCAGTTCTTC.

The count of this clone is one. The V and J genes are TRBV15 and TRBJ2-3; 8 bases match TRBD1. The CDR3 consists of 16 residues. V was clipped by 5 bases and J by 1 base; unmatched bases: 8. The germline V gene encodes CDR1 LNHNV and CDR2 YYDKDF (reference sequence). CDR3: CATSPRAGGGTDTQYF. The CDR3, as DNA: TGTGCCACCAGCCCCCGGGCAGGGGGCGGCACAGATACGCAGTATTTT.

This clone was recorded a few times. The chain recombines TRBV7-9 with TRBJ2-1; possibly TRBD1 for D (5 bases). V lost 1 base and J 8 bases, leaving 6 bases between the germline ends. The CDR3 covers 12 residues. Germline CDR1 is SEHNR and CDR2 is FQNEAQ (reference sequence). For the CDR3, the DNA is TGTGCCAGCAGCTTAGAGGGGTATGAGCAGTTCTTC. It encodes CASSLEGYEQFF.

J is TRBJ1-2 and V is TRBV11-2, with no clear D. Per germline, CDR1 SGHAT and CDR2 FQNNGV. The CDR3 covers 13 residues. V shed 0 bases and J shed 5 bases, with 7 bases lying between them. As DNA, the CDR3 is TGTGCCAGCAGCTTAGAAGCGGCTTATGGCTACACCTTC. Its translation is CASSLEAAYGYTF.

The CDR3 reads CASRTGVGETQYF. The CDR3 DNA follows: TGTGCCAGCAGGACAGGGGTAGGGGAGACCCAGTACTTC. The V gene is TRBV11-2, the J gene TRBJ2-5, with 8 bases identical to TRBD1. Germline V lookup: CDR1 SGHAT, CDR2 FQNNGV. Trimming took 6 bases from V and 5 from J; bases not matched to a gene: 5. There are 13 residues in the CDR3.

The gene calls are TRBV3-1 (or the pseudogene TRBV3-2) and TRBJ1-4; a possible D gene is TRBD1 (6 bases). V was pared by 2 bases and J by 8 bases, with 6 bases between. There are 12 residues in the CDR3. CDR1 and CDR2 (germline): LGHDT, YNNKEL (reference sequence). As DNA, the CDR3 is TGTGCCAGCAGCCAAACAGGGGAAAAACTGTTTTTT. Translated, it gives CASSQTGEKLFF.

CDR3 in amino acids: CASSIVGGQDIKQYF. The DNA for the CDR3 is TGTGCCAGTAGTATAGTCGGGGGGCAGGACATCAAGCAGTACTTC. J is TRBJ2-7 and V is TRBV19; perhaps TRBD2 as D (7 bases). Germline CDR1 LNHDA, CDR2 SQIVND (reference sequence). V was cut by 1 base and J by 8 bases, with 18 bases left in between. The CDR3 extends over 15 amino acids.

The chain recombines TRBV10-2 with TRBJ2-7, with a possible D match to TRBD2 (6 bases). V was shortened by 8 bases and J by 0 bases, with 11 bases between the two germline ends. This CDR3 has 13 residues. Germline V gene lookup returns CDR1 WSHSY and CDR2 SAAADI. DNA for the CDR3: TGCGCCAGCCGGGACTCGAGCTCCTACGAGCAGTACTTC. This sequence encodes CASRDSSSYEQYF.

The gene calls are TRBV27 and TRBJ1-5; D perhaps matches TRBD1 (5 bases). CDR3 length: 15 residues. Germline lookup yields CDR1 MNHEY and CDR2 SMNVEV (reference sequence). V was pared by 6 bases and J by 1 base, with 13 bases between. The CDR3: CASRGGCGSNQPQHF. The DNA of the CDR3 is TGTGCCAGCAGGGGGGGGTGCGGAAGCAATCAGCCCCAGCATTTT.

The V gene is TRBV5-6, the J gene TRBJ1-2, with D unclear. The CDR3 has 12 amino acids. The germline gives CDR1 SGHDT, CDR2 YYEEEE. Trimming cost V 0 bases and J 8 bases, with 8 bases left between them. The CDR3 sequence: CASSLANGGYTF. CDR3 DNA: TGTGCCAGCAGCTTGGCCAACGGGGGCTACACCTTC.

This chain joins TRBV21-1 and TRBJ2-5; TRBD2, the D gene given by the table, was not confirmed from the DNA. TRBV21-1 is noted as a pseudogene. The CDR3 totals 18 residues. The DNA for the CDR3 is TGTGCCAGCAGCAAAGGGAACCTAGCGGGGTTCCTCCAAGAGACCCAGTACTTC. It is translated as CASSKGNLAGFLQETQYF.

The chain has TRBV19 and TRBJ2-6, with 7 positions matching TRBD1. V lost 10 bases to trimming and J lost 3 bases; unmatched junction nucleotides: 3. Germline V CDR1 and CDR2: LNHDA, SQIVND (reference sequence). This CDR3 region has 13 residues. CDR3 coding DNA: TGTGCCACCCAGGGGGTTGGGGCCAACGTCCTGACTTTC. Translation: CATQGVGANVLTF.

The chain has TRBV3-1 (or the pseudogene TRBV3-2) and TRBJ2-1; 14 nucleotides align to TRBD2. The CDR3 is 18 amino acids. V lost 3 bases, J lost 8 bases, and 12 bases stayed unmatched. Germline V gives CDR1 LGHDT, CDR2 YNNKEL (reference sequence). CDR3 sequence (DNA): TGTGCCAGCAGCCAGAGGACAGGGGGACTAGCGGGAGTGGATGAGCAGTTCTTC. Translation gives CASSQRTGGLAGVDEQFF.

The chain employs TRBV10-3 and TRBJ2-1, with D tentatively TRBD2 (6 bases). The CDR3 covers 14 residues. Per the germline V gene, CDR1 is ENHRY and CDR2 is SYGVKD. Trimming cost V 4 bases and J 7 bases, with 14 bases left between them. For the CDR3, the DNA is TGTGCCATCAGTGGAACCGGGACTGGGAATGAGCAGTTCTTC. Translated, it gives CAISGTGTGNEQFF.

This CDR3 is CAWSVGRAGETQYF. The CDR3 DNA reads as TGTGCCTGGAGTGTAGGGAGAGCGGGAGAGACCCAGTACTTC. This chain connects TRBV30 to TRBJ2-5; D possibly corresponds to TRBD2 (6 bases). Germline V gene data show CDR1 as GTSNPN and CDR2 as SVGIG (reference sequence). Trimming left V 0 bases short and J 4 bases short, with 12 bases between. This CDR3 comprises 14 residues.

The chain uses TRBV5-1 and TRBJ2-5; TRBD2 matches 13 bases. This CDR3 spans 19 amino acids. Looked up from germline, CDR1 is SGHRS and CDR2 is YFSETQ. Trimming at V came to 0 bases and at J to 7 bases, leaving 15 bases not matched to a gene. This CDR3 reads CASSLGTGTSGEARGTQYF. Written as DNA, the CDR3 is TGCGCCAGCAGCTTGGGAACCGGGACTAGCGGGGAGGCCCGGGGGACCCAGTACTTC.

CDR3 sequence: CSVSDSYNEQFF. The DNA of the CDR3 is TGCAGCGTTTCGGACAGCTACAATGAGCAGTTCTTC. This chain connects TRBV29-1 to TRBJ2-1, with D perhaps matching TRBD1 (6 bases). Germline V gives CDR1 SQVTM, CDR2 ANQGSEA. Trimming left V 5 bases short and J 3 bases short, with 8 bases between. This CDR3 is built from 12 residues.

The chain combines TRBV28 with TRBJ2-5; TRBD1 matches at 9 bases. The junction had 5 bases not matched to a gene; V was cut back by 3 bases and J by 3 bases. Germline CDR1 MDHEN, CDR2 SYDVKM. The CDR3 sequence is 15 residues long. The CDR3: CASSLSGTGKETQYF. For the CDR3, the DNA is TGTGCCAGCAGTTTGTCCGGGACAGGGAAAGAGACCCAGTACTTC. Based on the CDR3 plus reference TRBV28 and TRBJ2-5, the full variable domain is DVKVTQSSRYLVKRTGEKVFLECVQDMDHENMFWYRQDPGLGLRLIYFSYDVKMKEKGDIPEGYSVSREKKERFSLILESASTNQTSMYLCASSLSGTGKETQYFGPGTRLLVL.

The rearrangement uses TRBV19 and TRBJ1-5, with D perhaps matching TRBD1 (5 bases). Germline CDR1 is LNHDA and CDR2 is SQIVND (reference sequence). V was pared by 6 bases and J by 7 bases, with 13 bases between. The CDR3 sequence is 13 residues long. The CDR3, as DNA: TGTGCCAGTAGCCCGGGCGGGGACCAGCCCCAGCATTTT. This translates into CASSPGGDQPQHF.

This chain links TRBV10-3 with TRBJ2-7; the D gene is possibly TRBD2 (5 bases). The CDR3 runs to 15 residues. Germline lookup yields CDR1 ENHRY and CDR2 SYGVKD. V gave up 6 bases and J gave up 0 bases, with 15 bases separating them. As DNA, the CDR3 is TGTGCCATCAGGGCCGGTGAGGGATTCTCCTACGAGCAGTACTTC. Translation: CAIRAGEGFSYEQYF.

The chain joins TRBV27 to TRBJ2-7; D is possibly TRBD2 (6 bases). The CDR3 contains 14 residues. Looked up from germline, CDR1 is MNHEY and CDR2 is SMNVEV (reference sequence). The V and J ends lost 5 bases and 1 base respectively, with 12 bases between them. CDR3 residues: CASSGRGISYEQYF. CDR3 sequence (DNA): TGTGCCAGCAGTGGCCGCGGGATTTCCTACGAGCAGTACTTC.

In its sample, this clone was seen once. The chain is built from TRBV9 and TRBJ1-5; unclear D gene. This CDR3 spans 14 amino acids. The germline CDR1 and CDR2 sequences are SGDLS and YYNGEE. Between the trimmed V and J ends, which lost 3 bases and 5 bases, there was a span of 12 bases. The DNA of the CDR3 is TGTGCCAGCAGCGCCGTACCCTATGATCAGCCCCAGCATTTT. Translated, it gives CASSAVPYDQPQHF.

V gene TRBV5-6 combines with J gene TRBJ1-4; tentatively, D is TRBD1 (5 bases). CDR1 and CDR2 from the germline V gene are SGHDT and YYEEEE. The CDR3 is 15 amino acids. The V gene lost 5 bases and the J gene lost 0 bases, with 11 bases spanning the gap. The CDR3 is CASRRGGATNEKLFF. The CDR3 bases are TGTGCCAGCAGGCGGGGGGGTGCAACTAATGAAAAACTGTTTTTT. The variable domain in full, with the rest retrieved from reference TRBV5-6 and TRBJ1-4, is DAGVTQSPTHLIKTRGQQVTLRCSPKSGHDTVSWYQQALGQGPQFIFQYYEEEERQRGNFPDRFSGHQFPNYSSELNVNALLLGDSALYLCASRRGGATNEKLFFGSGTQLSVL.

J is TRBJ2-5 and V is TRBV3-1 (or the pseudogene TRBV3-2); D is unresolved. V gave up 2 bases and J gave up 1 base, with 8 bases separating them. From germline, CDR1 is LGHDT and CDR2 YNNKEL (reference sequence). The length of the CDR3 is 14 residues. CDR3 nucleotides: TGTGCCAGCAGCCAAATAACAGCCCAAGAGACCCAGTACTTC. Amino acids: CASSQITAQETQYF.

This rearrangement joins TRBV28 to TRBJ2-7; tentatively, D is TRBD1 (5 bases). Trimming removed 1 base at V and 7 bases at J, with 17 bases between. Germline CDR1 reads MDHEN; CDR2 reads SYDVKM. CDR3 length equals 15 residues. The CDR3 nucleotides are TGTGCCAGCAGTTTATTAGGGGATAGGGGCGGTGAGCAGTACTTC. Protein product: CASSLLGDRGGEQYF.

This chain joins TRBV10-1 and TRBJ2-1, with D perhaps matching TRBD2 (5 bases). V dropped 9 bases and J dropped 7 bases, with 22 bases sitting between them. CDR3 size: 15 residues. Germline V gives CDR1 WNHNN, CDR2 SYGVQD (reference sequence). CDR3 coding DNA: TGCGCCAGGGCTGGTTTGCTTGGATCGGGGAATGAGCAGTTCTTC. Its protein is CARAGLLGSGNEQFF.